This T cell receptor (beta chain) was sequenced during a study of T cells in Graves' hyperthyroidism and ophthalmopathy (dated by TCRdb to between 2018 and 2021). Regarding the research as a whole: Peripheral blood samples were taken at the time of initial diagnosis, prior to any treatment. Whether ophthalmopathy could be predicted prospectively was tested in an independent validation cohort made up of roughly 20 hyperthyroidism patients plus 17 patients who later progressed to ophthalmopathy. In addition, the study compared T-cell repertoires in thyroid tissue and in blood from over 5 Graves' hyperthyroidism patients. The paper describes TCR Vbeta CDR3 sequencing of about 140 peripheral blood samples, made up of some 40 ophthalmopathy patients, 70 to 80 hyperthyroidism patients and 17 progressor patients. To identify TCR V-J signatures that set the groups apart, the researchers used a discovery cohort of about a hundred patients, made up of around 40 with Graves' ophthalmopathy and approximately 57 with stable Graves' hyperthyroidism. Once sampling was done, hyperthyroidism patients were given methimazole at a starting dose of 30 mg daily, whereas ophthalmopathy patients were given high-dose intravenous methylprednisolone. For training and testing, the roughly 100 patients in the discovery cohort were randomly divided in a 7:3 ratio.

Moderately to severely active disease, a Clinical Activity Score of at least 3, a NOSPECS grade of at least 4, and a duration under 3 months were present in ophthalmopathy patients. The study excluded patients with uncontrolled infections, other autoimmune diseases, pregnancy or lactation. Diagnoses relied on clinical symptoms, serum thyroxine and TRAb, thyroid ultrasound and orbital computed tomography. PBMCs were isolated from about 9.1 ml of fresh peripheral blood by Ficoll-Paque density gradient centrifugation. Total RNA was extracted with Trizol reagent, and quality was checked on an Agilent 2100 Bioanalyzer. Deletion took 5 bases off V and 3 bases off J, with a span of 11 bases between the germline ends. The germline V gene (reference sequence) supplies CDR1 LNHDA and CDR2 SQIVND. The CDR3 holds 13 amino acids from the cysteine to the phenylalanine. Of all the DNA, just the CDR3 is kept, 39 bases in frame from base 1.

General findings and caveats noted by the study authors: Blood samples also contained most of the expanded thyroid clonotypes (frequency above 0.001), which suggests that blood repertoires may reflect thyroid immune responses. In cross-validation, a model built on a 13 V-J signature told ophthalmopathy apart from stable hyperthyroidism with under 90% sensitivity and 81% to 82% specificity, and in testing the same model reached 80%/75%. Sample size was not statistically predetermined, and investigators were not blinded to group allocation. In validation, progression to ophthalmopathy was predicted by the model with roughly 71% sensitivity and 72.22% specificity, a median of approximately 6.5 months before onset.

About this clonotype itself: What antigen it recognizes has not been identified. No much larger clonotype is one base removed from it; base qualities were not supplied.

TCR beta CDR3 regions were amplified from RNA transcripts. The first round of RT-PCR for the TCR CDR3 was performed with the HTBI primer set and the Qiagen OneStep RT-PCR kit. The libraries were constructed in a second round of multiplex PCR and then size-selected and purified. Sequencing of the libraries was done on an Illumina HiSeq2000 using paired-end 100 bp reads. The published analysis was carried out like this. SOAPnuke was used to process the raw data, throwing out any read that contained adapters or uncalled bases, had a mean Phred below 15, or lacked an exact constant-primer or identifier match. COPE v1.2.5 was used to merge high-quality paired reads, and clonotypes were defined as unique nucleotide sequences. MiTCR v1.1 was used to align the clonotypes against IMGT TRBV, TRBD and TRBJ reference segments. Analysis was restricted to V-J combinations with a frequency above 0.0001, which covered about 99% of repertoires. The TCS score was defined as F50 (clonal expansion) divided by E x V (chaos), with BLOSUM62-based TCRdist calculated between CDR3 peptides within each V-J. Welch's t-statistics and random forest reduced 500 to 550 V-J features to around 14, which were used in a naive Bayes classifier (R e1071). The public reads were quality trimmed at Q25 with fastp and then assembled into clones with MiXCR by TCRdb, keeping productive beta chains. When rows share a CDR3 protein, they turn into one entry using the most common DNA and genes. The V and J calls follow TCRdb's processing rather than the paper's. The sample table records around 600,000 distinct CDR3 sequences; approximately 15% of these occur just once. Together, the top ten hold roughly 3.4% of the sample.

The receptor chain draws on TRBV19 and TRBJ2-7; possibly the D gene is TRBD2, per 6 matching bases. The TCR was taken from a woman aged 40 to 50 with Graves' ophthalmopathy. The sequenced sample consisted of blood. The CDR3 region: CASSPASVYEQYF. The DNA is as follows: TGTGCCAGTAGTCCGGCTAGCGTCTACGAGCAGTACTTC.